A selection of T cell receptor beta chains follows, all from one sample in a study of radiation and T cells in renal cell carcinoma. Only in-frame clones appear in the TCRdb table, and some are missing; sequencing was by immunoSEQ multiplex PCR. The sample yields 60,000 to 95,000 clones, 83% seen once. The sequencing here drew on blood, taken from a patient whose treatment included radiotherapy and nephrectomy. The receptor source for this set is a woman in her sixties or seventies with renal cell carcinoma. CDR3s include the opening cysteine and the closing phenylalanine or tryptophan. The D gene is left open where the match is weak.

j_call	v_call	d_call	cdr3_aa
TRBJ1-6	TRBV10-3	.	CAISGGYSHYNSPLHF
TRBJ2-1	TRBV6-5	.	CASSYGGWNEQFF
TRBJ2-1	TRBV7-9	.	CASSLGPGIEQFF
TRBJ1-1	TRBV10-1	.	CASTTTNMNTEAFF
TRBJ2-7	TRBV18	.	CASSPQKDGYEQYF
TRBJ2-1	TRBV18	TRBD2	CASSPGLAGGYNEQFF
TRBJ1-2	TRBV20-1	TRBD1	CSVRQGGGYTF
TRBJ1-1	TRBV21-1	.	CASSKGEWGKGTEAFF
TRBJ2-5	TRBV27	.	CASSFFLSAQETQYF
TRBJ2-5	TRBV5-1	.	CASSSTSSGEQYF
TRBJ1-5	TRBV5-8	.	CASSHPERGNQPQHF
TRBJ2-5	TRBV12-5	.	CASGLGVGLVAETQYF
TRBJ2-3	TRBV19	TRBD1	CASRSATGTGGTDTQYF
TRBJ2-5	TRBV10-2	TRBD1	CASSESIQGARETQYF
TRBJ2-1	TRBV7-2	TRBD1	CASSFSRDRVVLAEQFF
TRBJ2-5	TRBV5-4	.	CASSLVREETQYF
TRBJ1-2	TRBV2	.	CASSDTALYGYTF